Described below is a single T cell receptor (beta chain) sequence and its context. Generated by immunoSEQ multiplex PCR, the TCRdb table keeps only in-frame clones and is missing some. The sample comprises tens of thousands of clones, 70% to 85% of which are singletons, and under 4.5% rests with the top ten. The sample is drawn from a study of blood T cell repertoires in COVID-19. At the level of the study: Whether acute or convalescent, the COVID-19 samples came from the United States, Italy and Spain.

Trimming removed 5 bases from V and 3 bases from J, with 10 bases in between. The CDR3 spans 13 residues. CDR1 and CDR2 from the germline V gene are MGHRA and YSYEKL. The sequenced sample was peripheral blood. This receptor was obtained from a woman between 55 and 75 years old with acute or convalescent COVID-19. The genes are TRBV4-1 and TRBJ1-2; D is unresolved. The CDR3: CASSTPGYYGYTF. CDR3 in DNA: TGCGCCAGCAGCACCCCAGGCTACTATGGCTACACCTTC.